This T cell receptor beta chain was captured in a study of blood T cell repertoires in COVID-19. As for the study in general: From T cells, B-cell-depleted T cells, or PBMCs came the material, which was cDNA or gDNA.

Trimming took 1 base from V and 7 from J; bases not matched to a gene: 8. The CDR3 length is 15 residues. Germline values: CDR1 LGHDT, CDR2 YNNKEL (reference sequence). TCRdb keeps only in-frame clones here, not all; method: immunoSEQ multiplex PCR. The sample lists over 100,000 clones; less than 85% were seen once. The rearrangement uses TRBV3-1 (or the pseudogene TRBV3-2) and TRBJ2-7; 9 bases are a match to TRBD1. The TCR originated in a human donor in a cohort sampled during active or convalescent COVID-19. Sequenced input: peripheral blood. Here the CDR3 reads CASSQGPGQGWEQYF. In DNA form, the CDR3 reads TGTGCCAGCAGCCAAGGTCCGGGACAGGGATGGGAGCAGTACTTC.